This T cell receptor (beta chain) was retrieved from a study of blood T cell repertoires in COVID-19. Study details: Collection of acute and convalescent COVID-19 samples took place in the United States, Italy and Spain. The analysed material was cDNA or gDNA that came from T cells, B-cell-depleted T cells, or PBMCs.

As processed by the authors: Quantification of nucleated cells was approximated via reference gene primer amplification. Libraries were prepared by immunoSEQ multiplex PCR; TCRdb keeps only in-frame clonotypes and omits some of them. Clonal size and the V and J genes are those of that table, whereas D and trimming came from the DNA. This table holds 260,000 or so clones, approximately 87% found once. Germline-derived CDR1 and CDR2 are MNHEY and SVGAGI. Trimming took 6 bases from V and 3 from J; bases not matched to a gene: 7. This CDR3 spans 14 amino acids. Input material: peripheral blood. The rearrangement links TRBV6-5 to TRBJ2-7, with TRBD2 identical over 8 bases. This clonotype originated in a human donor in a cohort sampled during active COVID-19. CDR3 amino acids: CASRRGEGNYEQYF. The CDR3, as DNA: TGTGCCAGCAGGCGGGGGGAGGGTAACTACGAGCAGTACTTC.